The 23 T cell receptor beta chains below all came from one sample that was sequenced in a study of T-cell memory formation after mild COVID-19. TCRdb used MiXCR to reprocess the 5' RACE reads, holding one entry per CDR3 protein. Of under 300,000 distinct CDR3 sequences listed, around 16% are singletons. Sample: PBMCs or a T cell subset sorted from them (not recorded which). The receptors derive from a man aged 18 to 29 who had mild COVID-19 (a few samples of this study predate the infection). Cell type and time point are not known.

The chain employs TRBV12-3 or TRBV12-4 and TRBJ2-7, with D tentatively TRBD2 (8 bases). The CDR3 is 14 amino acids. With 5 bases removed from V and 4 bases from J, the gap between germline ends came to 15 bases. CDR3 DNA: TGTGCCAGCAGTACCCGGGAGGGGGCATACGAGCAGTACTTC. As protein: CASSTREGAYEQYF.

This clonotype was detected a few times. The chain combines TRBV24-1 with TRBJ2-1; perhaps TRBD2 as D (5 bases). CDR1 and CDR2 (germline): KGHDR, SFDVKD. The CDR3 is 15 amino acids. Trimming took off 2 bases at V and 5 bases at J, with 12 bases between the two ends. CDR3 sequence: CATSDSPPGNNEQFF. As DNA, the CDR3 is TGTGCCACCAGTGATTCTCCGCCCGGGAACAATGAGCAGTTCTTC.

The chain has TRBV6-2 or TRBV6-3 and TRBJ2-7; possibly TRBD1 for D (5 bases). The germline V and J ends were trimmed by 5 bases and 3 bases, with 17 bases remaining between them. Germline lookup yields CDR1 MNHEY and CDR2 SVGEGT. The CDR3 consists of 15 residues. CDR3 residues: CASSEDSPPLYEQYV. The CDR3 region has the DNA TGTGCCAGCAGTGAAGACAGCCCTCCTCTCTACGAGCAGTACGTC.

This clonotype was picked up a small number of times. J is TRBJ2-1 and V is TRBV19; 8 nucleotides line up with TRBD2. Germline V gives CDR1 LNHDA, CDR2 SQIVND (reference sequence). The CDR3 loop spans 14 amino acids. Losses at the gene ends were 5 bases for V and 6 bases for J; bases not matched to a gene: 6. CDR3 nucleotide sequence: TGTGCCAGTAGTTTCGGGACTAGGCTCAATGAGCAGTTCTTC. This codes for CASSFGTRLNEQFF.

A few counts support this clonotype. In DNA, the CDR3 is TGTGCCAGCAGTGGGGGGCCAGGCACTGAAGCTTTCTTT. Translation: CASSGGPGTEAFF. The V and J genes are TRBV2 and TRBJ1-1; possible D gene TRBD1, 6 bases. Looked up from germline, CDR1 is SNHLY and CDR2 is FYNNEI. V lost 4 bases and J 4 bases, leaving 10 bases between the germline ends. This CDR3 contains 13 residues. Combining the CDR3 with reference TRBV2 and TRBJ1-1 gives the whole variable domain EPEVTQTPSHQVTQMGQEVILRCVPISNHLYFYWYRQILGQKVEFLVSFYNNEISEKSEIFDDQFSVERPDGSNFTLKIRSTKLEDSAMYFCASSGGPGTEAFFGQGTRLTVV.

This clonotype has a handful of counts. The genes are TRBV12-3 or TRBV12-4 and TRBJ1-1; D remains ambiguous. CDR3 length: 13 amino acids. V lost 3 bases and J 2 bases, leaving 7 bases between the germline ends. The CDR3 DNA reads TGTGCCAGCAGTTTCCACCAAAACACTGAAGCTTTCTTT. This codes for CASSFHQNTEAFF.

This clonotype turned up a few times. This chain links TRBV3-1 with TRBJ2-7; tentatively, D is TRBD1 (8 bases). Per germline, CDR1 LGHDT and CDR2 YNNKEL (reference sequence). V was shortened by 1 base and J by 8 bases, with 12 bases between the two germline ends. This CDR3 spans 13 amino acids. The CDR3 DNA is TGTGCCAGCAGCCAAGCACAGGGGGGGAAGCAGTACTTC. Its translation: CASSQAQGGKQYF.

Only a few counts were recorded for this clonotype. The gene calls are TRBV9 and TRBJ1-3; TRBD1 aligns across 9 bases. CDR1 is SGDLS, CDR2 YYNGEE, per germline. V trimming: 0 bases; J trimming: 0 bases; junction bases outside the gene matches: 1. The CDR3 consists of 16 residues. In DNA form, the CDR3 reads TGTGCCAGCAGCGTAGCGGGACAGGGCTCTGGAAACACCATATATTTT. Amino acids: CASSVAGQGSGNTIYF. The variable domain in full, with the rest retrieved from reference TRBV9 and TRBJ1-3, is DSGVTQTPKHLITATGQRVTLRCSPRSGDLSVYWYQQSLDQGLQFLIQYYNGEERAKGNILERFSAQQFPDLHSELNLSSLELGDSALYFCASSVAGQGSGNTIYFGEGSWLTVV.

The rearrangement joins TRBV14 to TRBJ2-5; D is unresolved. The CDR3 is 13 amino acids. CDR1 SGHDN and CDR2 FVKESK come from the germline V gene. V dropped 3 bases and J dropped 4 bases, with 9 bases sitting between them. Here the CDR3 reads CASSQEIGETQYF. The DNA for the CDR3 is TGTGCCAGCAGCCAGGAGATAGGAGAGACCCAGTACTTC. The full variable domain, rest sourced from reference TRBV14 and TRBJ2-5, is EAGVTQFPSHSVIEKGQTVTLRCDPISGHDNLYWYRRVMGKEIKFLLHFVKESKQDESGMPNNRFLAERTGGTYSTLKVQPAELEDSGVYFCASSQEIGETQYFGPGTRLLVL.

This clonotype was detected only a few times. J is TRBJ1-2 and V is TRBV7-2, with TRBD1 identical over 7 bases. Germline CDR1 reads SGHTA; CDR2 reads FQGNSA. The CDR3 runs to 13 residues. Trimming cost V 6 bases and J 4 bases; bases outside gene matches: 5. This CDR3 is CASSLGQRYGYTF. The DNA for the CDR3 is TGTGCCAGCAGTTTGGGACAGCGCTATGGCTACACCTTC.

The chain links TRBV7-2 to TRBJ2-1; D unresolved. The V gene lost 5 bases and the J gene lost 0 bases, with 11 bases spanning the gap. Germline CDR1 and CDR2: SGHTA and FQGNSA. This CDR3 has 15 amino acids. The CDR3 is CASSPFKGSYNEQFF. The CDR3 region has the DNA TGTGCCAGCAGCCCCTTCAAAGGCTCCTACAATGAGCAGTTCTTC.

This clonotype was counted between two and nine times. V usage is TRBV4-1 and J usage is TRBJ2-1; 13 nucleotides match TRBD2. The CDR3 has 15 amino acids. Germline CDR1 is MGHRA and CDR2 is YSYEKL. The V segment lost 6 bases and the J segment 5 bases; nucleotides outside the gene matches: 4. CDR3 sequence: CASRAGLAGDNEQFF. CDR3 sequence (DNA): TGCGCCAGCAGGGCTGGACTAGCGGGGGACAATGAGCAGTTCTTC.

This clonotype turned up a few times. The genes are TRBV4-2 and TRBJ1-1; 8 bases line up with TRBD1. V was clipped by 3 bases and J by 0 bases; unmatched bases: 3. The CDR3 length is 15 residues. Per the germline V gene, CDR1 is LGHNA and CDR2 is YNFKEQ. The CDR3 nucleotides read TGTGCCAGCAGCCACCCGGGACAGGTGAACACTGAAGCTTTCTTT. Encoded protein: CASSHPGQVNTEAFF.

This clonotype turned up a few times. The CDR3 sequence is CASSYYGGNTEAFF. The CDR3 DNA reads TGTGCCAGCAGTTACTACGGGGGTAACACTGAAGCTTTCTTT. The chain combines TRBV7-2 with TRBJ1-1; D possibly corresponds to TRBD1 (5 bases). The CDR3 loop spans 14 amino acids. CDR1 and CDR2 from the germline V gene are SGHTA and FQGNSA. Trimming cost V 6 bases and J 2 bases, with 13 bases left between them.

This chain joins TRBV20-1 and TRBJ1-2; D is ambiguous. The CDR3 spans 14 residues. V lost 2 bases, J lost 4 bases, and 14 bases lay in between. The germline CDR1 and CDR2 sequences are DFQATT and SNEGSKA (reference sequence). CDR3 DNA sequence: TGCAGTGCTAGACCGGACCGTCGGTCCTATGGCTACACCTTC. Protein product: CSARPDRRSYGYTF.

This clonotype has only a few counts. The chain carries TRBV7-3 and TRBJ2-3, with TRBD2 matching over 9 bases. V lost 4 bases and J lost 5; bases outside the gene matches: 4. The germline V gene has CDR1 SGHTA and CDR2 FQGTGA. The CDR3 is made up of 14 amino acids. CDR3 loop: CASSSGTSLDTQYF. The CDR3 nucleotides are TGTGCCAGCAGCTCCGGGACTAGCTTAGATACGCAGTATTTT.

This chain joins TRBV6-2 or TRBV6-3 and TRBJ1-2, with D possibly TRBD1 on 5 matching bases. The CDR3 covers 14 residues. CDR1 and CDR2 from the germline V gene are MNHEY and SVGEGT. V lost 10 bases, J lost 5 bases, and 20 bases lay in between. CDR3 sequence: CATPAPLGEYGYTF. For the CDR3, the DNA is TGTGCCACCCCGGCCCCCTTGGGGGAGTATGGCTACACCTTC.

The gene calls are TRBV5-6 and TRBJ2-7; no definite D call. This CDR3 region has 11 residues. The V gene's germline CDR1 is SGHDT and CDR2 YYEEEE. V dropped 7 bases and J dropped 6 bases, with 11 bases sitting between them. The CDR3 nucleotides read TGTGCCAGCGCGGAAGGGTCCGAGCAGTACTTC. This encodes CASAEGSEQYF.

This clonotype was observed a few times. The genes are TRBV19 and TRBJ1-4, with TRBD1 matching 7 bases. The germline V gene encodes CDR1 LNHDA and CDR2 SQIVND (reference sequence). The CDR3 contains 13 residues. The trim removed 4 bases at V and 12 bases at J, leaving 8 bases unmatched. The CDR3 spells CASSRQGTAELFF. CDR3 nucleotides: TGTGCCAGTAGTAGACAGGGAACGGCTGAACTGTTTTTT.

The rearrangement uses TRBV5-6 and TRBJ2-4; TRBD2 is a possible D gene (5 bases). Germline CDR1 reads SGHDT; CDR2 reads YYEEEE. Deletions cut 0 bases from V and 5 bases from J, with 9 bases between. This CDR3 comprises 14 residues. The CDR3 DNA is TGTGCCAGCAGCTTGGCCGGGAAGGAAAACATTCAGTACTTC. Its protein product is CASSLAGKENIQYF.

The chain has TRBV29-1 and TRBJ2-5; 7 bases are a match to TRBD2. Germline V CDR1 and CDR2: SQVTM, ANQGSEA. The trim removed 3 bases at V and 4 bases at J, leaving 8 bases unmatched. The CDR3 runs 14 residues. The CDR3 region is CSVDAGEGTETQYF. The CDR3 bases are TGCAGCGTTGATGCGGGAGAAGGCACAGAGACCCAGTACTTC.

The chain employs TRBV6-5 and TRBJ2-7; 7 bases fit TRBD1. With 6 bases clipped from V and 2 bases from J, the junction kept 7 bases outside the gene matches. The CDR3 sequence is 14 residues long. Germline V CDR1 and CDR2: MNHEY, SVGAGI. CDR3 bases: TGTGCCAGCAGCCGCCGGACAGGACCCTACGAGCAGTACTTC. As protein: CASSRRTGPYEQYF.

The rearrangement links TRBV10-3 to TRBJ1-5; no reliable D call. Germline assignment: CDR1 ENHRY and CDR2 SYGVKD. With 0 bases removed from V and 7 bases from J, the gap between germline ends came to 4 bases. This CDR3 has 12 amino acids. The CDR3 loop reads CAISESAQPQHF. The CDR3 coding sequence is TGTGCCATCAGTGAGTCGGCCCAGCCCCAGCATTTT.